These T cell receptor beta chains were read from a single sample in a study of OX40 agonist ivuxolimab in advanced cancers. The data were produced by immunoSEQ multiplex PCR, yet TCRdb's version contains in-frame clones alone and is incomplete. The sample consists of 91,000 or so clones, 85% to 90% of them appearing once. The sample in question was CD4+ or CD8+ T cells sorted from blood, obtained in a trial of the OX40 agonist ivuxolimab. The receptors shown here come from an adult with an advanced solid tumor such as melanoma, head and neck, liver or kidney cancer. The CDR3 runs from the conserved cysteine through the conserved F or W. A D gene is named only where the DNA matches it firmly. Clone size, where shown, is once, few, many, or a class for clones that have expanded.

>TRBV6-1|TRBD1|TRBJ2-7|-
CASSGSGQGYEQYF
TGTGCCAGCAGTGGGTCGGGACAGGGGTACGAGCAGTACTTC
>TRBV7-6|-|TRBJ1-1|-
CASSGPGGNSEAFF
TGTGCCAGCAGCGGCCCCGGAGGGAACAGTGAAGCTTTCTTT
>TRBV28|-|TRBJ2-1|-
CASSYRLDGEQFF
TGTGCCAGCAGTTACAGGCTCGACGGTGAGCAGTTCTTC
>TRBV5-1|-|TRBJ1-2|-
CASSPGGEVTYGYTF
TGCGCCAGCAGCCCCGGGGGCGAAGTTACCTATGGCTACACCTTC
>TRBV6-1|-|TRBJ1-2|-
CASSEAYGYTF
TGTGCCAGCAGTGAAGCGTATGGCTACACCTTC
>TRBV7-2|-|TRBJ1-2|-
CASRGGSANYGYTF
TGTGCCAGCAGAGGAGGGTCGGCGAACTATGGCTACACCTTC
>TRBV18|-|TRBJ2-7|-
CASSPPRDGVYEQYF
TGTGCCAGCTCACCGCCAAGGGACGGGGTCTACGAGCAGTACTTC
>TRBV18|-|TRBJ2-1|once
CASSRLEGNEQFF
TGTGCCAGCTCACGACTGGAAGGAAATGAGCAGTTCTTC
>TRBV7-8|TRBD1|TRBJ2-2|-
CASSPGQGFTGELFF
TGTGCCAGCAGCCCCGGACAGGGATTCACCGGGGAGCTGTTTTTT
>TRBV10-1|TRBD1|TRBJ2-2|-
CASREGQVTGELFF
TGCGCCAGCAGGGAGGGACAGGTCACCGGGGAGCTGTTTTTT
>TRBV29-1|-|TRBJ2-3|-
CSVEPPGAADTQYF
TGCAGCGTTGAACCCCCGGGGGCAGCAGATACGCAGTATTTT
>TRBV7-9|-|TRBJ2-5|-
CASSSTGLQETQYF
TGTGCCAGCAGCTCCACGGGACTTCAAGAGACCCAGTACTTC
>TRBV6-5|-|TRBJ1-1|few
CASSYSNQDFTEAFF
TGTGCCAGCAGTTACTCGAATCAGGATTTCACTGAAGCTTTCTTT
>TRBV5-1|TRBD2|TRBJ2-2|-
CASSSTRWREAGELFF
TGCGCCAGCAGCTCCACCCGATGGCGGGAGGCCGGGGAGCTGTTTTTT
>TRBV18|-|TRBJ1-4|-
CASSRLSGANNEKLFF
TGTGCCAGCTCACGCCTCTCAGGAGCCAATAATGAAAAACTGTTTTTT
>TRBV7-9|-|TRBJ2-1|-
CASRLRNGSSYNEQFF
TGTGCCAGCAGATTAAGGAACGGGAGCTCCTACAATGAGCAGTTCTTC
>TRBV7-3|-|TRBJ2-1|-
CASSPDRGPYNEQFF
TGTGCCAGCAGCCCAGACCGAGGCCCTTACAATGAGCAGTTCTTC
>TRBV25-1|TRBD2|TRBJ2-5|-
CASSVSGTSGTETQYF
TGTGCCAGCAGTGTCTCCGGGACTAGCGGGACAGAGACCCAGTACTTC
>TRBV5-1|-|TRBJ2-1|-
CASSLAGNNEQFF
TGCGCCAGCAGCTTGGCAGGGAACAATGAGCAGTTCTTC
>TRBV5-1|TRBD1|TRBJ2-5|-
CASNQGAAETQYF
TGCGCCAGCAACCAGGGGGCGGCGGAGACCCAGTACTTC
>TRBV5-4|-|TRBJ2-6|once
CASSLSSPGNGANVLTF
TGTGCCAGCAGCTTGTCCTCCCCAGGGAATGGGGCCAACGTCCTGACTTTC
>TRBV11-2|-|TRBJ2-7|-
CASSLGGRSQYEQYF
TGTGCCAGCAGCTTAGGAGGGAGGTCTCAGTACGAGCAGTACTTC
>TRBV15|-|TRBJ1-5|-
CATSRDTGNRPQHF
TGTGCCACCAGCAGAGATACGGGCAATCGACCCCAGCATTTT
>TRBV7-3|-|TRBJ2-2|-
CASSLFQGPGPGELFF
TGTGCCAGCAGCTTATTTCAGGGGCCCGGTCCCGGGGAGCTGTTTTTT
>TRBV15|TRBD2|TRBJ2-3|-
CATSSRTSGNFDTQYF
TGTGCCACCAGCAGCAGGACTAGCGGGAATTTCGATACGCAGTATTTT
>TRBV5-1|-|TRBJ2-5|once
CASSLTGPLEETQYF
TGCGCCAGCAGCTTGACAGGACCACTTGAGGAGACCCAGTACTTC
>TRBV9|TRBD2|TRBJ2-1|few
CASSRLARYNEQFF
TGTGCCAGCAGCCGACTAGCGAGATACAATGAGCAGTTCTTC
>TRBV10-3|TRBD2|TRBJ2-5|once
CATLAGAEQETQYF
TGTGCCACCCTAGCGGGAGCCGAACAAGAGACCCAGTACTTC
>TRBV19|-|TRBJ2-5|-
CASRPASWNQETQYF
TGTGCCAGTAGACCCGCTAGCTGGAACCAAGAGACCCAGTACTTC
>TRBV19|-|TRBJ2-7|-
CASSPLFYEQYF
TGTGCCAGTAGTCCGCTCTTCTACGAGCAGTACTTC
>TRBV19|-|TRBJ1-5|few
CASRKRGSNQPQHF
TGTGCCAGTAGGAAAAGAGGAAGCAATCAGCCCCAGCATTTT
>TRBV7-7|TRBD2|TRBJ2-3|-
CAVGRGADTQYF
TGTGCGGTCGGGAGGGGCGCAGATACGCAGTATTTT
>TRBV2|TRBD1|TRBJ2-7|-
CASFQGAYEQYF
TGTGCCAGCTTTCAGGGGGCCTACGAGCAGTACTTC
>TRBV30|-|TRBJ1-1|-
CAWSEPGREGTEAFF
TGTGCCTGGAGTGAGCCCGGAAGGGAAGGGACTGAAGCTTTCTTT
>TRBV7-9|TRBD1|TRBJ2-7|-
CASSFRWGTGAEQYF
TGTGCCAGCAGCTTCCGTTGGGGGACAGGGGCCGAGCAGTACTTC
>TRBV10-3|TRBD2|TRBJ2-1|once
CAFGGAYNEQFF
TGTGCCTTCGGGGGGGCCTACAATGAGCAGTTCTTC
>TRBV28|-|TRBJ2-7|-
CASSAPGHSYEQYF
TGTGCCAGCAGTGCCCCTGGGCATTCCTACGAGCAGTACTTC
>TRBV9|-|TRBJ1-2|-
CASSHNIQGNYGYTF
TGTGCCAGCAGCCACAACATACAGGGAAACTATGGCTACACCTTC
>TRBV10-1|TRBD2|TRBJ2-7|-
CASSESGVGGEREPRYEQYF
TGCGCCAGCAGTGAGTCAGGGGTCGGGGGGGAGCGGGAACCTCGGTACGAGCAGTACTTC
>TRBV2|-|TRBJ2-7|-
CASSVQLEQYF
TGTGCCAGCAGTGTTCAGCTCGAGCAGTACTTC
>TRBV19|TRBD2|TRBJ2-7|-
CASSMRPSGRILYEQYF
TGTGCCAGTAGTATGCGTCCCAGCGGGAGGATCCTCTACGAGCAGTACTTC
>TRBV29-1|TRBD2|TRBJ2-3|-
CSVTLSGSRADTQYF
TGCAGCGTGACGCTTAGCGGGAGTCGTGCAGATACGCAGTATTTT
>TRBV18|-|TRBJ2-3|-
CASSPQRRGTDTQYF
TGTGCCAGCTCACCACAGAGACGTGGCACAGATACGCAGTATTTT
>TRBV28|-|TRBJ2-5|-
CASSFRGAGTQYF
TGTGCCAGCAGTTTCCGGGGCGCGGGGACCCAGTACTTC